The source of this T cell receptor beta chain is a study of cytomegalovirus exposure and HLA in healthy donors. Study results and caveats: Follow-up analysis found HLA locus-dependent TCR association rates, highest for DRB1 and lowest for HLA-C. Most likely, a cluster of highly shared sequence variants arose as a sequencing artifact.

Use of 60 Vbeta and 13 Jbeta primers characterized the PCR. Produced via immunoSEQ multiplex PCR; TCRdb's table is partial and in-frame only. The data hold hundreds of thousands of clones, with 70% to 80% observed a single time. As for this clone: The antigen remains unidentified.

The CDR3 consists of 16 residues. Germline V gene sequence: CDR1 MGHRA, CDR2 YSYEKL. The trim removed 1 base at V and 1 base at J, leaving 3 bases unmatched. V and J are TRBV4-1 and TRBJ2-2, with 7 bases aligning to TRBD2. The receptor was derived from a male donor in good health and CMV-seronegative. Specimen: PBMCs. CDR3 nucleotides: TGCGCCAGCAGCCAAGGGGCTAGCGGGAACACCGGGGAGCTGTTTTTT. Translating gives CASSQGASGNTGELFF.